The clone carrying this TCR beta chain was observed a few times. Compared with germline, one end of the junction differs, possibly owing to a read error. In TCRdb, the 5' RACE reads were re-called with MiXCR into one record per CDR3 protein. Counted here are 500,000 or so distinct CDR3 sequences, under 25% occurring once; the ten biggest clones make up 0.75% to 0.95%. Looked up from germline, CDR1 is SGHTA and CDR2 is FQGNSA. The CDR3 extends over 13 amino acids. This record comes from a study of identical twins. The same data also contributed to another study, on T cells expressing NK-cell markers. From that paper: There remained a lack of clarity about HCMV specificity of expanded NKG2C+ T cell clones.

This clonotype was obtained from a woman aged 18-30 years in good health. The chain recombines TRBV7-2 with TRBJ2-1; 13 bases match TRBD2. Specimen: CD4+ T cells sorted from blood. The CDR3 loop reads CASSSRSGLAGLF. The CDR3 coding sequence is TGTGCCAGCAGCTCGAGATCGGGACTAGCGGGACTCTTC.